These T cell receptor beta chains were read from a single sample in a study of T-cell memory formation after mild COVID-19. One entry per CDR3 protein results from TCRdb running MiXCR on the 5' RACE reads. The data hold hundreds of thousands of distinct CDR3 sequences, with roughly 18% observed a single time. The sample comprised PBMCs or a T cell subset sorted from them (not recorded which). The receptors here all came from an adult woman who had mild COVID-19 (a few samples of this study predate the infection). Cell type and time point are not known. Both conserved end residues are part of each CDR3. Each record gives: J gene, V gene, CDR3 protein.

>TRBJ2-2|TRBV20-1
CSAGRLNTGELFF
>TRBJ2-7|TRBV6-2/TRBV6-3
CASSSLRRGTAPYEQYF
>TRBJ1-5|TRBV24-1
CATSVSGEGQPQHF
>TRBJ2-7|TRBV11-2
CASSLDPTGVSSYEQYF
>TRBJ2-5|TRBV7-7
CASSLRPGRPETQYF
>TRBJ2-3|TRBV4-2
CASSLPEGVDTQYF
>TRBJ1-1|TRBV5-6
CASSLERGLGSTEAFF
>TRBJ1-6|TRBV7-2
CASSLVSGGSYNSPLHF
>TRBJ2-7|TRBV5-1
CASSLGGTEVYEQYF
>TRBJ2-3|TRBV6-4
CASSVRAGALSDTQYF
>TRBJ2-7|TRBV7-9
CASSSSLAGDPYEQYF
>TRBJ2-7|TRBV7-9
CASSLVGGRGHEQYF
>TRBJ1-6|TRBV28
CASGTAATYNSPLHF
>TRBJ1-5|TRBV2
CASRADRAPQHF
>TRBJ2-1|TRBV5-1
CASSFDGGEQFF
>TRBJ2-7|TRBV7-9
CASSPRTGMSEQYF
>TRBJ2-3|TRBV13
CASSSTSGIFLGQYF
>TRBJ2-5|TRBV5-4
CASSWGLAGIQETQYF
>TRBJ2-1|TRBV24-1
CATSKGSNEQFF
>TRBJ2-3|TRBV5-6
CASSFSPRGSDTQYF
>TRBJ2-7|TRBV6-5
CATQGLAGSYEQYF
>TRBJ1-2|TRBV7-8
CASSTRQGGNGYTF
>TRBJ2-1|TRBV4-3
CASSQGGLAGNEQFF
>TRBJ1-1|TRBV5-5
CASSLYRGDTEAFF
>TRBJ2-1|TRBV20-1
CSAKHAAGVGEQFF
>TRBJ2-2|TRBV29-1
CSVESDTGELFF
>TRBJ1-1|TRBV24-1
CATSDPKGAGTEAFF
>TRBJ2-1|TRBV12-5
CASGRVGSYNEQFF
>TRBJ2-1|TRBV24-1
CATSGVEDSGRGNEQFF